This T cell receptor (beta chain) was obtained from a study of T-cell reconstitution after alpha-beta-depleted transplantation in children. This CDR3 is built from 13 residues. J was trimmed by 3 bases and V by 6 bases; bases with no gene match: 3. Unique molecular identifiers were incorporated when the TCRbeta library was constructed. TCRdb independently ran MiXCR on the PCR reads; one entry per CDR3 protein. The sample yields about 270,000 distinct CDR3 sequences, more than 8% seen once. This clonotype was counted ten times or more. The sample consisted of PBMCs from the stem cell graft donor, taken from the stem cell graft. The rearrangement joins TRBV12-3 or TRBV12-4 to TRBJ2-5; 8 nucleotides agree with TRBD1. This sequence was found in a human donor who donated a stem cell graft to a child with SCID. The CDR3 spells CASRTDREETQYF. The CDR3 DNA follows: TGTGCCAGCAGAACGGACAGGGAAGAGACCCAGTACTTC.